This section outlines one T cell receptor beta chain sequence together with its context. Its antigen is as yet unknown. This entry is derived from a study of blood T cells in healthy people across ages. Study details: The template switching approach captured approximately one barcoded beta molecule for every two T cells. General study points: The unknown donor CMV status may have confounded expanded clonotype changes. Versus aged donors, long-lived donors had higher diversity and more naive CD4+ cells.

A second PCR, run for 7 to 11 cycles, used a sample-barcoded 5' primer plus a J-beta primer mix. Sequencing yielded, for each sample, at least 3 million paired-end reads carrying CDR3. Using its own MiXCR run on the 5' RACE reads, TCRdb lists one record per CDR3 protein. Of about 1.5 million distinct CDR3 sequences listed, around 40% are singletons. Specimen: blood. This TCR derives from a woman between 18 and 29 years old in good health.

In DNA, the CDR3 is TGTGCCATCAGTGAGGAGCCGGGGCTCTATGGCTACACCTTC. Translation gives CAISEEPGLYGYTF. The J gene is TRBJ1-2, the V gene TRBV10-3; D possibly corresponds to TRBD1 (5 bases). This CDR3 has 14 amino acids. Looked up from germline, CDR1 is ENHRY and CDR2 is SYGVKD. V lost 2 bases, J lost 4 bases, and 11 bases lay in between.